The sample holds one count of the clone carrying this T cell receptor (beta chain). Its antigen is not known. The PCR contained 60 Vbeta and 13 Jbeta primers. Data came from immunoSEQ multiplex PCR; TCRdb stores just in-frame clones and leaves some out. The sample yields about 130,000 clones, about 80% seen once. These data come from a study of cytomegalovirus exposure and HLA in healthy donors. Whole-study findings and limits: Later analysis associated a missense DCLRE1C variant with TCR beta V- and J-gene trimming.

The CDR3 runs 15 residues. Germline V gene sequence: CDR1 LNHDA, CDR2 SQIVND (reference sequence). Between the trimmed V and J ends, which lost 6 bases and 0 bases, there was a span of 9 bases. This clonotype was obtained from a man in his forties or fifties in good health and CMV-seropositive. Sequencing used PBMCs. The chain carries TRBV19 and TRBJ1-6, with D uncertain. The CDR3 DNA reads as TGTGCCAGTAGCCCGCAGGCCTCCTATAATTCACCCCTCCACTTT. Encoded protein: CASSPQASYNSPLHF.